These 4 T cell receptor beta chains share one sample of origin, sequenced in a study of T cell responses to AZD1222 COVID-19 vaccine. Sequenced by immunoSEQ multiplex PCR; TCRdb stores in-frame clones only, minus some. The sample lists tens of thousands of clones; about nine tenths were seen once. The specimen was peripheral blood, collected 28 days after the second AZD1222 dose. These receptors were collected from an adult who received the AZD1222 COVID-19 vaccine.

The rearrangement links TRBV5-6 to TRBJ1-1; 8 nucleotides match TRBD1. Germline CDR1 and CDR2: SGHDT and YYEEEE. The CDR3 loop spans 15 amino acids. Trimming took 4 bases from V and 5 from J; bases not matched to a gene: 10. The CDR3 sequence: CASSLRTGRGTEAFF. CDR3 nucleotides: TGTGCCAGCAGCCTCCGGACAGGGAGAGGGACTGAAGCTTTCTTT.

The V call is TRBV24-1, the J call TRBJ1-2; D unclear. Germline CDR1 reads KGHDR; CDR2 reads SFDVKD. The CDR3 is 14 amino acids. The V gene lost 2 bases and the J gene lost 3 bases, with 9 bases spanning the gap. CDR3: CATSDSSGDYGYTF. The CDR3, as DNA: TGTGCCACCAGTGATTCCAGCGGAGACTATGGCTACACCTTC.

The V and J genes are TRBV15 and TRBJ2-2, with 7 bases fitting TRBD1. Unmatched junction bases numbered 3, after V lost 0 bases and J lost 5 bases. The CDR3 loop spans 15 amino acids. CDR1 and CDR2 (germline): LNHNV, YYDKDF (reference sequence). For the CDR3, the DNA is TGTGCCACCAGCAGAGAAGGGGGCCCAACCGGGGAGCTGTTTTTT. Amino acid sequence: CATSREGGPTGELFF.

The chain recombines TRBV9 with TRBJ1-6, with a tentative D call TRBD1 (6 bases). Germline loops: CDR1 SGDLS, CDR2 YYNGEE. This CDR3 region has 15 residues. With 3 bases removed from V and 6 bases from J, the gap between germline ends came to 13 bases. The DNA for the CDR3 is TGTGCCAGCAGCGCCAGACAGGTCTCTAATTCACCCCTCCACTTT. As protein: CASSARQVSNSPLHF.